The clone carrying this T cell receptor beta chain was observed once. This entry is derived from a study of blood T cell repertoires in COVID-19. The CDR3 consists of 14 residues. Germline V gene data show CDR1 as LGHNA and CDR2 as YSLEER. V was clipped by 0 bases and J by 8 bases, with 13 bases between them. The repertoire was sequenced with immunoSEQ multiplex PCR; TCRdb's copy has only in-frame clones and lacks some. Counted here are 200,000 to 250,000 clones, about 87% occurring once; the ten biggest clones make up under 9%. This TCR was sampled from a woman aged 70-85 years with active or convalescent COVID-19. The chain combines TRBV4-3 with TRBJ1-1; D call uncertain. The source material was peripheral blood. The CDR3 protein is CASSQDTVILEAFF. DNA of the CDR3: TGCGCCAGCAGCCAAGATACGGTCATCCTAGAAGCTTTCTTT.